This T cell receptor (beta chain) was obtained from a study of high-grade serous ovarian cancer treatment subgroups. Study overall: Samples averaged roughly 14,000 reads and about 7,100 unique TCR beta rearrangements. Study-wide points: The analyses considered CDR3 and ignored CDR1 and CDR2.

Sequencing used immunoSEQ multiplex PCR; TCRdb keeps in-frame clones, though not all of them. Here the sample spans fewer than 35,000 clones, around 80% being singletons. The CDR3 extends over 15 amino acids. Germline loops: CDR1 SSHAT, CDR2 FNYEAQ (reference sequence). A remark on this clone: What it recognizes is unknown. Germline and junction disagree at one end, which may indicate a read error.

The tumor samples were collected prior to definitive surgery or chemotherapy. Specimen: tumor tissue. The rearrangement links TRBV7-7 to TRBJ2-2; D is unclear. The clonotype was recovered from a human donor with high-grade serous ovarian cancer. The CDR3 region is CASSFLGGSTGELFF. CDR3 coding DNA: TGTGCTAGCAGCTTTTTGGGTGGATCGACCGGGGAGCTGTTTTTT.